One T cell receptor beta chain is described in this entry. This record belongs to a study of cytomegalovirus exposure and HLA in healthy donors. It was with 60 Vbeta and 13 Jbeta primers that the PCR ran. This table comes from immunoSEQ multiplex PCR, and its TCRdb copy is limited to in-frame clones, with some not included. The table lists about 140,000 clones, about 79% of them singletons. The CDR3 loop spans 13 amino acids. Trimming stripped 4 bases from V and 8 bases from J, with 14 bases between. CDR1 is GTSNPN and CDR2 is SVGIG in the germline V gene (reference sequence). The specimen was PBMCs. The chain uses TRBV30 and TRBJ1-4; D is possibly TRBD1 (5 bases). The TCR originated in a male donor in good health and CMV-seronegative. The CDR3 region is CAWNHRGGEKLFF. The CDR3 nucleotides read TGTGCCTGGAATCATAGGGGAGGAGAAAAACTGTTTTTT. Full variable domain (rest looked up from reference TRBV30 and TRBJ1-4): SQTIHQWPATLVQPVGSPLSLECTVEGTSNPNLYWYRQAAGRGLQLLFYSVGIGQISSEVPQNLSASRPQDRQFILSSKKLLLSDSGFYLCAWNHRGGEKLFFGSGTQLSVL.